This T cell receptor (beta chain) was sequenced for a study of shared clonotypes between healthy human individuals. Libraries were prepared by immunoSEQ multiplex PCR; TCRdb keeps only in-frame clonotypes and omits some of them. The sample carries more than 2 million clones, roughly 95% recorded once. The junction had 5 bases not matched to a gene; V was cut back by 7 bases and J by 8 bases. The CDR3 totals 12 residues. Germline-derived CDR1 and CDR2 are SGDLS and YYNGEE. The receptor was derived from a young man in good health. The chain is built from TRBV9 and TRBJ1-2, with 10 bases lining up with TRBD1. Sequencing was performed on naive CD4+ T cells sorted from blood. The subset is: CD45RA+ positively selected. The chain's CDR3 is CASSGTGEGYTF. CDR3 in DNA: TGTGCCAGCTCCGGGACAGGGGAAGGCTACACCTTC.